This T cell receptor (beta chain) was obtained from a study of blood T cell repertoires in COVID-19. At the level of the study: Samples taken during acute and convalescent COVID-19 were collected in the United States, Italy and Spain. In each case, the material was cDNA or gDNA derived from T cells, B-cell-depleted T cells, or PBMCs.

In the source study's methods: How many nucleated cells were present was estimated from reference gene primer amplification. The protocol was immunoSEQ multiplex PCR, while the TCRdb copy is restricted to in-frame clones and leaves out a portion. That table gives V, J and clone size, and the DNA gave D and trimming. The data show 250,000 to 350,000 clones, roughly 90% seen once. Looked up from germline, CDR1 is GTSNPN and CDR2 is SVGIG (reference sequence). The CDR3 length is 11 residues. Between the trimmed V and J ends, which lost 4 bases and 5 bases, there was a span of 8 bases. One Seattle source followed patients from active infection through their disease course.

The sequenced material came from peripheral blood. The sequence came from a woman between 25 and 40 years old with COVID-19, enrolled during active disease. The rearrangement links TRBV30 to TRBJ2-5; D unclear. The CDR3 nucleotides are TGTGCCTGGACGTACGGGGAGACCCAGTACTTC. Residues: CAWTYGETQYF.